The sequence of this T cell receptor beta chain was determined in a study of identical twins. General study results and limits: Zero-insertion analyses could be partly confounded by invariant MAIT and iNKT cells.

TCRdb recomputed calls from the 5' RACE reads with MiXCR, one row per CDR3 protein. The data contain some 1,700,000 distinct CDR3 sequences, about 30% of them singletons. V lost 7 bases to trimming and J lost 1 base, with 6 bases between them. CDR1 is MNHEY and CDR2 is SVGAGI in the germline V gene. The CDR3 extends over 12 amino acids. Concerning this clonotype itself: Its cognate antigen is unknown.

Material for sequencing was cord blood. The chain recombines TRBV6-5 with TRBJ2-3; D is uncertain. The sequence derives from a newborn girl in good health. CDR3 DNA sequence: TGTGCCAGCACTGACCGCACAGATACGCAGTATTTT. It specifies CASTDRTDTQYF.